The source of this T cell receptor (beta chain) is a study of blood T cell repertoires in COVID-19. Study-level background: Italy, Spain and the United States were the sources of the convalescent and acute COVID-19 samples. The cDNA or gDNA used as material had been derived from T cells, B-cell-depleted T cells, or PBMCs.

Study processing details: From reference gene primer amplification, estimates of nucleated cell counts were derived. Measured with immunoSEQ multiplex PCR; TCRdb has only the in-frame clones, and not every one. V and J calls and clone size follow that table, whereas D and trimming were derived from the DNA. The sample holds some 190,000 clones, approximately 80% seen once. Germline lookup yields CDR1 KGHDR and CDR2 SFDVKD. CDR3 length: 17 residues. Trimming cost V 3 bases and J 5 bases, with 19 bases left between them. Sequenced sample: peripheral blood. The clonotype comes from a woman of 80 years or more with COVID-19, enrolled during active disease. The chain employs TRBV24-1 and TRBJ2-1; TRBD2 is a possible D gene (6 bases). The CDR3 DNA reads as TGTGCCACCAGTGATCCCCATGGGGGGAACTCGCACAATGAGCAGTTCTTC. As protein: CATSDPHGGNSHNEQFF.